This T cell receptor (beta chain) was identified in a study of shared clonotypes between healthy human individuals. The assay was immunoSEQ multiplex PCR, and TCRdb's table has in-frame clones only and misses some. Among fewer than 400,000 clones listed, around 67% were seen once. Sequenced input: memory CD4+ T cells sorted from blood. Subset indicated: CD45RA-negative fraction. The sequence derives from a young man in good health.

The CDR3 DNA is TGTGCCACCGCCCAGGTAGGCAATCAGCCCCAGCATTTT. This sequence encodes CATAQVGNQPQHF. This rearrangement joins TRBV15 to TRBJ1-5; D is ambiguous. Trimming cost V 8 bases and J 2 bases, with 10 bases left between them. Germline loops: CDR1 LNHNV, CDR2 YYDKDF (reference sequence). The CDR3 extends over 13 amino acids.